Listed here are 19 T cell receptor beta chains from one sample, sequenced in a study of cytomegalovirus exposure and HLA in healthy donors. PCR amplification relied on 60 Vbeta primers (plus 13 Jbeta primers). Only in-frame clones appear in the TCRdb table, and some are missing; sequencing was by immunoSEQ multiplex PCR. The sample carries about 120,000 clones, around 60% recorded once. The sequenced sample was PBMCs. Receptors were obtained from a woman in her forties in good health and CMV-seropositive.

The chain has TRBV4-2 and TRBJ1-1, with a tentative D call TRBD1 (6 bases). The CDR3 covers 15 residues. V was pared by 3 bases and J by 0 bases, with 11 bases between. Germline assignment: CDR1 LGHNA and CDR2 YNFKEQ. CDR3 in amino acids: CASSQDRSMNTEAFF. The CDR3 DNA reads TGTGCCAGCAGCCAGGACAGAAGCATGAACACTGAAGCTTTCTTT.

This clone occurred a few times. The CDR3 protein is CASSLDGKRETQYF. As DNA, the CDR3 is TGTGCCAGCAGCTTAGACGGCAAGAGGGAGACCCAGTACTTC. The chain carries TRBV7-2 and TRBJ2-5, with D hard to call. With 1 base removed from V and 5 bases from J, the gap between germline ends came to 11 bases. Germline loops: CDR1 SGHTA, CDR2 FQGNSA. The length of the CDR3 is 14 residues.

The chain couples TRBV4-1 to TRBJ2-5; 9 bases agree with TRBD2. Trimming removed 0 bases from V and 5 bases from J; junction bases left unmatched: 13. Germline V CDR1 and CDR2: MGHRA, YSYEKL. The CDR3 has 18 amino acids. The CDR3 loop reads CASSQEGLGAGGRETQYF. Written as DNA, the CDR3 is TGCGCCAGCAGCCAAGAGGGCCTTGGAGCGGGAGGCCGGGAGACCCAGTACTTC.

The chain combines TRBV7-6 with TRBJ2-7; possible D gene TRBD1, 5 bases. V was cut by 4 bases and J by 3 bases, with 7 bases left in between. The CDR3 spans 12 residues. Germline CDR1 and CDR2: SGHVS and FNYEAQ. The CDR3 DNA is TGTGCCAGCAGCTCGCAGGGCTACGAGCAGTACTTC. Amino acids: CASSSQGYEQYF.

The CDR3 reads CASSIDRGQPEAFF. CDR3 DNA sequence: TGTGCCAGTAGTATAGACCGGGGACAGCCTGAAGCTTTCTTT. The V and J genes are TRBV19 and TRBJ1-1; 7 bases are a match to TRBD1. Germline V gene sequence: CDR1 LNHDA, CDR2 SQIVND (reference sequence). The CDR3 spans 14 residues. Trimming took 0 bases from V and 6 from J; bases not matched to a gene: 4.

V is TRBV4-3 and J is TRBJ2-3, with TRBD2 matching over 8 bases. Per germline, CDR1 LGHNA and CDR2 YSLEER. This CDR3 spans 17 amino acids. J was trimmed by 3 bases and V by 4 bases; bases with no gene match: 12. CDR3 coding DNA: TGCGCCAGCAGCCTAAACCCCTCAGCGGGAGATACAGATACGCAGTATTTT. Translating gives CASSLNPSAGDTDTQYF.

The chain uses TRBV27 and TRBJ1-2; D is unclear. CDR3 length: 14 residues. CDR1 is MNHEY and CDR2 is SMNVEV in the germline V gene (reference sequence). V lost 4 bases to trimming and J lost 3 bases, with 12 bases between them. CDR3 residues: CASSWRGGDYGYTF. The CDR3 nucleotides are TGTGCCAGCAGTTGGCGAGGAGGCGACTATGGCTACACCTTC.

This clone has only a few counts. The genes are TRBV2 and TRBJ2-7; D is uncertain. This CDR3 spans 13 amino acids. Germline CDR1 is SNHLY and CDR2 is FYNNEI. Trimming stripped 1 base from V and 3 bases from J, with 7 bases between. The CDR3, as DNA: TGTGCCAGCAGTGAAGGAAGACACTACGAGCAGTACTTC. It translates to CASSEGRHYEQYF.

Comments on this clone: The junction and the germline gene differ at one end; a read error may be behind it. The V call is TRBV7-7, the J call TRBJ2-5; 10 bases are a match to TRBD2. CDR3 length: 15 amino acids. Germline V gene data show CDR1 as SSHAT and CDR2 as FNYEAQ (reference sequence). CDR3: CASSFRTSGQETQYF. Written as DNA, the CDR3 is TGTGCTAGCAGTTTCAGGACTAGCGGCCAAGAGACCCAGTACTTC.

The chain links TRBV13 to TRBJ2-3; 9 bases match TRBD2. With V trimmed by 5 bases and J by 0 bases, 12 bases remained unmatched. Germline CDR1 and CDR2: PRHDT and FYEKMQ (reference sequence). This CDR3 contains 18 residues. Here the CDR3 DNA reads TGTGCCAGCAGCGTGCAAACTAGCGGGCGGCGAAGCACAGATACGCAGTATTTT. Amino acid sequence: CASSVQTSGRRSTDTQYF. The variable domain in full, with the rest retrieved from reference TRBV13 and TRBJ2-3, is AAGVIQSPRHLIKEKRETATLKCYPIPRHDTVYWYQQGPGQDPQFLISFYEKMQSDKGSIPDRFSAQQFSDYHSELNMSSLELGDSALYFCASSVQTSGRRSTDTQYFGPGTRLTVL.

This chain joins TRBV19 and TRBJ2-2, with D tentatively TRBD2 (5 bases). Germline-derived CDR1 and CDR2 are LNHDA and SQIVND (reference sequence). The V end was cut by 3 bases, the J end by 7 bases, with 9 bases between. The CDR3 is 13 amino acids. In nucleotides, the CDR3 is TGTGCCAGTAGTATGAGGGTGGTCGGGGAGCTGTTTTTT. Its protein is CASSMRVVGELFF. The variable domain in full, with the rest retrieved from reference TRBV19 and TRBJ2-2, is DGGITQSPKYLFRKEGQNVTLSCEQNLNHDAMYWYRQDPGQGLRLIYYSQIVNDFQKGDIAEGYSVSREKKESFPLTVTSAQKNPTAFYLCASSMRVVGELFFGEGSRLTVL.

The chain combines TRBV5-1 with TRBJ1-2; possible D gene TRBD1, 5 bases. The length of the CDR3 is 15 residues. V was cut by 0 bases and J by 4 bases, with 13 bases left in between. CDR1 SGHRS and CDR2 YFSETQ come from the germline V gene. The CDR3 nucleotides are TGCGCCAGCAGCTTGGGCCGGGCGGGGACCTATGGCTACACCTTC. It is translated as CASSLGRAGTYGYTF.

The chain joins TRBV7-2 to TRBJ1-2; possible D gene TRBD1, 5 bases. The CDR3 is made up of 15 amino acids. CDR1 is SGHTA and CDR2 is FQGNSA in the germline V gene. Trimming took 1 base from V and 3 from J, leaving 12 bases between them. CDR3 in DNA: TGTGCCAGCAGCTTAGTGGGAGGGGACTACTATGGCTACACCTTC. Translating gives CASSLVGGDYYGYTF.

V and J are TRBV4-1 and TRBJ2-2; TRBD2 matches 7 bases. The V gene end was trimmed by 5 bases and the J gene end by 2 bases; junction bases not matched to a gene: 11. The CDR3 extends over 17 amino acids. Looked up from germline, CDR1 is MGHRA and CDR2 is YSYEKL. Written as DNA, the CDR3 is TGCGCCAGCAGCGACTGGGGGGGACTGCTCAACACCGGGGAGCTGTTTTTT. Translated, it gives CASSDWGGLLNTGELFF.

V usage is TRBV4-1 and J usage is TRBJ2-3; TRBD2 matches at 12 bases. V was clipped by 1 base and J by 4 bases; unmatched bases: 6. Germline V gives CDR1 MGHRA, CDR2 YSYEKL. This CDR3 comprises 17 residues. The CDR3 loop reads CASSQGETSGSADTQYF. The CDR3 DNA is TGCGCCAGCAGCCAAGGAGAGACTAGCGGGAGTGCAGATACGCAGTATTTT.

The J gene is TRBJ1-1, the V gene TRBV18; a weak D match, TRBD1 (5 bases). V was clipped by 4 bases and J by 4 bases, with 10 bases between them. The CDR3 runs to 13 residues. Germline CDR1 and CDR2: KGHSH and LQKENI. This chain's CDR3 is CASSLQASTEAFF. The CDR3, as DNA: TGTGCCAGCTCACTACAGGCGTCCACTGAAGCTTTCTTT.

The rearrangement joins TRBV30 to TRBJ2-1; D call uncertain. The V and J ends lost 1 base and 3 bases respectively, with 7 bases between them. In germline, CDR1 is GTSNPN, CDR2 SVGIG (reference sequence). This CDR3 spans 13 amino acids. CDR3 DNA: TGTGCCTGGAGTGCCACTAACTACAATGAGCAGTTCTTC. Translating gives CAWSATNYNEQFF.

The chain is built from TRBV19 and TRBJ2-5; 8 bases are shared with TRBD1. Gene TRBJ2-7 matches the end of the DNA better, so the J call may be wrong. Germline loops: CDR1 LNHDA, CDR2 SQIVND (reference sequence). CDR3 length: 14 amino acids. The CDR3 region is CASSAGQGPYEQYF. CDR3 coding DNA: TGTGCCAGTAGTGCCGGACAGGGCCCCTACGAGCAGTACTTC.

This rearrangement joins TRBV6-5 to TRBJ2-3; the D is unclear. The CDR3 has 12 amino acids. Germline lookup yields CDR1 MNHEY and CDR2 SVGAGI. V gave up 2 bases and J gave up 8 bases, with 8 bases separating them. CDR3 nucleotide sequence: TGTGCCAGCAGTTACGACGCGGCTACGCAGTATTTT. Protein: CASSYDAATQYF.